This entry describes one T cell receptor beta chain. Antigen unknown. The assay was immunoSEQ multiplex PCR, and TCRdb's table has in-frame clones only and misses some. The sample comprises roughly 100,000 clones, roughly 94% of which are singletons, and almost 0.9% rests with the top ten. Per the germline V gene, CDR1 is SGHTA and CDR2 is FQGNSA. This CDR3 spans 14 amino acids. Unmatched junction bases numbered 8, after V lost 5 bases and J lost 5 bases. This sample stems from a study of cytomegalovirus exposure and HLA in healthy donors. Overall study results and limits: Researchers counted roughly 160 TCR beta chains as cytomegalovirus-associated.

Sample: PBMCs. The chain uses TRBV7-2 and TRBJ2-7; TRBD1 matches 8 bases. This TCR was sampled from a woman between 18 and 30 years old in good health and CMV-seronegative. The CDR3 is CASSLDRGNNEQYF. The CDR3 DNA follows: TGTGCCAGCAGCCTCGACAGGGGAAATAACGAGCAGTACTTC.